This T cell receptor (beta chain) emerged from a study of blood T cell repertoires in COVID-19. Trimming removed 1 base from V and 1 base from J; junction bases left unmatched: 5. Germline V CDR1 and CDR2: LNHDA, SQIVND (reference sequence). The CDR3 extends over 16 amino acids. Only in-frame clones appear in the TCRdb table, and some are missing; sequencing was by immunoSEQ multiplex PCR. Of about 86,000 clones listed, around 82% are singletons. This clone was seen a single time. Sequenced: peripheral blood. This chain uses TRBV19 with TRBJ2-3; 7 bases are shared with TRBD2. The receptor was isolated from a woman older than 75 with acute or convalescent COVID-19. The CDR3 nucleotides read TGTGCCAGTAGTATAGTCGTCCTAGCGGGCACAGATACGCAGTATTTT. Its translation: CASSIVVLAGTDTQYF. The full variable domain, in which reference TRBV19 and TRBJ2-3 provide the parts outside the CDR3, is DGGITQSPKYLFRKEGQNVTLSCEQNLNHDAMYWYRQDPGQGLRLIYYSQIVNDFQKGDIAEGYSVSREKKESFPLTVTSAQKNPTAFYLCASSIVVLAGTDTQYFGPGTRLTVL.